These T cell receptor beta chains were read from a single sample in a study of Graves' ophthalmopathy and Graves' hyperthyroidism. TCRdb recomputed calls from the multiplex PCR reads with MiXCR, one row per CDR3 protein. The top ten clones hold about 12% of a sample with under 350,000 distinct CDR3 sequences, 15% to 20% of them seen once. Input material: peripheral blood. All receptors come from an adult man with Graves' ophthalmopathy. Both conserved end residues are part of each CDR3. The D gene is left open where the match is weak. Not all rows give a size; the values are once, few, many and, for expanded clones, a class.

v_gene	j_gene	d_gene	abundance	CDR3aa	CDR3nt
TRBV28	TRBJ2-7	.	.	CASSLLADEQYF	TGTGCCAGCAGTTTGCTGGCCGACGAGCAGTACTTC
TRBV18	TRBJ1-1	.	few	CASSPQMSTEAFF	TGTGCCAGCTCACCACAGATGAGCACTGAAGCTTTCTTT
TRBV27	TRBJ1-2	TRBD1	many	CASSPTGDRNYGYTF	TGTGCCAGCAGTCCTACAGGGGACCGTAACTATGGCTACACCTTC
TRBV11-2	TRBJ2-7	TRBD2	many	CASRGSGSTHEQYF	TGTGCCAGTCGAGGGAGCGGGAGCACCCACGAGCAGTACTTC
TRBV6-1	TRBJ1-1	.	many	CASYDHLTEAFF	TGTGCCAGCTACGACCACTTAACTGAAGCTTTCTTT
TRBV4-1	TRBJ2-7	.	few	CASSQDLGRAYEQYF	TGCGCCAGCAGCCAAGATTTAGGACGCGCCTACGAGCAGTACTTC
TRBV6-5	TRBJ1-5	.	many	CASSYSSGIDNQPQHF	TGTGCCAGCAGTTACTCGTCCGGGATCGACAATCAGCCCCAGCATTTT
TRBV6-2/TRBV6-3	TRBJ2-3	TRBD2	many	CASSYLHSGETTDTQYF	TGTGCCAGCAGTTACCTACATAGCGGGGAGACCACAGATACGCAGTATTTT
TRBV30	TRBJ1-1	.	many	CAWTPRQYTEAFF	TGTGCCTGGACCCCTCGACAGTACACTGAAGCTTTCTTT
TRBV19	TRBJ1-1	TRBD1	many	CATGTARNTEAFF	TGTGCCACCGGGACAGCCAGGAACACTGAAGCTTTCTTT
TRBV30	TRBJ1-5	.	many	CAWSRGIRNQPQHF	TGTGCCTGGAGTCGGGGTATTCGCAATCAGCCCCAGCATTTT
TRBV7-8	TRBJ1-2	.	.	CASSPRGGYSYGYTF	TGTGCCAGCAGCCCACGAGGAGGGTATTCTTATGGCTACACCTTC
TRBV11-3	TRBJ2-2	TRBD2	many	CASSSPPSGGPTGELFF	TGTGCCAGCAGCTCTCCCCCTAGCGGGGGACCCACCGGGGAGCTGTTTTTT
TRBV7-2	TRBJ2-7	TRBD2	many	CASSGSGGDYEQYF	TGTGCCAGCAGCGGTAGCGGGGGGGACTACGAGCAGTACTTC
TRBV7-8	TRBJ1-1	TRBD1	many	CASSLRGRGLRSTEAFF	TGTGCCAGCAGCTTACGGGGCAGGGGGCTTCGGAGCACTGAAGCTTTCTTT
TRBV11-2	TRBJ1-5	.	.	CASSARSNQPQHF	TGTGCCAGCAGCGCCCGTAGCAATCAGCCCCAGCATTTT
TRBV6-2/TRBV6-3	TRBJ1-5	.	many	CASTPTVNQPQHF	TGTGCCAGCACTCCCACGGTTAATCAGCCCCAGCATTTT
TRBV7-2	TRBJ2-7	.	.	CASSLAWKNEQYF	TGTGCCAGCAGCTTAGCCTGGAAGAACGAGCAGTACTTC
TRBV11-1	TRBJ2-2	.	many	CASSFVAGRTGELFF	TGTGCCAGCAGCTTCGTGGCAGGGCGCACCGGGGAGCTGTTTTTT
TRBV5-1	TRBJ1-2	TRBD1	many	CASSEVPGTGDGYTF	TGCGCCAGCAGCGAGGTCCCCGGGACAGGGGATGGCTACACCTTC
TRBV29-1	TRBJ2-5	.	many	CSVTSRGGETQYF	TGCAGCGTTACCTCAAGGGGTGGTGAGACCCAGTACTTC
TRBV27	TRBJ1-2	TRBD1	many	CASSQDRVRGYAF	TGTGCCAGCAGTCAAGACAGGGTTCGGGGCTACGCCTTC
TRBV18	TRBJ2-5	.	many	CASSPPKGTGETQYF	TGTGCCAGCTCACCACCTAAGGGGACCGGGGAGACCCAGTACTTC
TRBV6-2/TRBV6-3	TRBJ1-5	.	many	CASNHPGNQPQHF	TGTGCCAGCAACCACCCCGGCAATCAGCCCCAGCATTTT
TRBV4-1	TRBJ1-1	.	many	CASSSRRGREVPEAFF	TGCGCCAGCAGCTCGCGTAGGGGCAGGGAGGTTCCTGAAGCTTTCTTT
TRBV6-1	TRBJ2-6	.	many	CASSDQGPGANVLTF	TGTGCCAGCAGCGATCAGGGTCCTGGGGCCAACGTCCTGACTTTC
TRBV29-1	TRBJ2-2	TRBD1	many	CSARGRTGGAGTGELFF	TGCAGCGCCCGGGGCCGGACAGGGGGCGCGGGCACCGGGGAGCTGTTTTTT
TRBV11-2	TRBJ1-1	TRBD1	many	CASSLRQGMAEAFF	TGTGCCAGCAGCTTAAGACAGGGAATGGCTGAAGCTTTCTTT
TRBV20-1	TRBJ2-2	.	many	CSAIGTPAGELFF	TGCAGTGCTATCGGGACGCCGGCCGGGGAGCTGTTTTTT
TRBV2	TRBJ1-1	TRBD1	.	CASSQTRGRTEAFF	TGTGCCAGCAGTCAGACTAGGGGGCGGACTGAAGCTTTCTTT
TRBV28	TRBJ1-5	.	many	CASSPYNSNQPQHF	TGTGCCAGCAGCCCTTACAATAGCAATCAGCCCCAGCATTTT
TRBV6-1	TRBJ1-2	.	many	CAISEAGGNYGYTF	TGTGCCATCAGTGAAGCGGGAGGGAACTATGGCTACACCTTC
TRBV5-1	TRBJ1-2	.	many	CASSLPTGNGLFYGYTF	TGCGCCAGCAGCTTGCCAACTGGGAACGGATTGTTCTATGGCTACACCTTC
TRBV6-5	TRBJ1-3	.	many	CAIPTVSGNTIYF	TGTGCCATTCCGACAGTATCTGGAAACACCATATATTTT
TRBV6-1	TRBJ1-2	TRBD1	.	CASSEAQWTGGNYGYTF	TGTGCCAGCAGTGAAGCGCAATGGACAGGGGGGAACTATGGCTACACCTTC
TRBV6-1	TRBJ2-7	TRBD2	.	CASSPLGGSYEQYF	TGTGCCAGCAGCCCCTTGGGCGGGAGCTACGAGCAGTACTTC
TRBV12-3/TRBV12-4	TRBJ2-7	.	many	CASSFGETSGTYEQYF	TGTGCCAGCAGTTTTGGTGAGACGTCAGGCACCTACGAGCAGTACTTC
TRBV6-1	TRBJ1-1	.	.	CASSEAGRGGDAEAFF	TGTGCCAGCAGTGAAGCGGGGAGGGGGGGGGACGCTGAAGCTTTCTTT
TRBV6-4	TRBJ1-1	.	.	CASSDRGRGGLNTEAFF	TGTGCCAGCAGTGATCGGGGCCGGGGTGGTTTGAACACTGAAGCTTTCTTT
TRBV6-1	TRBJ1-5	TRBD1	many	CASSALQGSGQPQHF	TGTGCCAGCAGTGCTTTACAGGGGTCAGGACAGCCCCAGCATTTT
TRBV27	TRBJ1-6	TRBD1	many	CASTITGTENSPLHF	TGTGCCAGCACCATAACCGGGACAGAGAATTCACCCCTCCACTTT
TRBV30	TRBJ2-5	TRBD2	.	CAWTRGLAGETQYF	TGTGCCTGGACCCGAGGACTAGCGGGGGAGACCCAGTACTTC
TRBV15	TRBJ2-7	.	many	CATSRATGYEQYF	TGTGCCACCAGCAGAGCGACAGGCTACGAGCAGTACTTC